Shown below are 2 T cell receptor beta chains from a single sample sequenced in a study of T cell responses to AZD1222 COVID-19 vaccine. Data came from immunoSEQ multiplex PCR; TCRdb stores just in-frame clones and leaves some out. Seen here are around 100,000 clones, 90% observed once, and the top ten hold 1.3%. The sequencing used peripheral blood, collected on day 0 of AZD1222 vaccination. The receptors were gathered from an adult in good health.

This chain joins TRBV2 and TRBJ2-2, with D possibly TRBD1 on 5 matching bases. This CDR3 spans 14 amino acids. V was clipped by 4 bases and J by 7 bases, with 13 bases between them. Germline CDR1 is SNHLY and CDR2 is FYNNEI. This CDR3 reads CASSVSGQGGELFF. The CDR3 bases are TGTGCCAGCAGTGTATCAGGGCAGGGCGGGGAGCTGTTTTTT. The whole variable domain, remainder taken from reference TRBV2 and TRBJ2-2, is EPEVTQTPSHQVTQMGQEVILRCVPISNHLYFYWYRQILGQKVEFLVSFYNNEISEKSEIFDDQFSVERPDGSNFTLKIRSTKLEDSAMYFCASSVSGQGGELFFGEGSRLTVL.

CDR3 region: CASISGRNTGELFF. As DNA, the CDR3 is TGTGCCAGTATTAGCGGGAGGAACACCGGGGAGCTGTTTTTT. The rearrangement links TRBV19 to TRBJ2-2; TRBD2 agrees at 9 bases. V was clipped by 7 bases and J by 1 base; unmatched bases: 1. The CDR3 contains 14 residues. Germline CDR1 is LNHDA and CDR2 is SQIVND (reference sequence).